This T cell receptor (beta chain) was captured in a study of Tregs in tolerant kidney transplant recipients. The CDR3 is 15 amino acids. Per germline, CDR1 MGHRA and CDR2 YSYEKL. The trim removed 4 bases at V and 2 bases at J, leaving 7 bases unmatched. Concerning this clone itself: Its antigen is undetermined.

Whole-study results and caveats: Tolerant patients' donor-specific Tregs expanded beyond overall Tregs, suggesting antigen-driven growth.

Profiling relied on immunoSEQ multiplex PCR, and the TCRdb table lists in-frame clones only, not all of them. The sample lists about 21,000 clones, approximately 81% occurring once. Related graft donors supplied nonmyeloablative bone marrow transplants, and mixed chimerism was transient. The V call is TRBV4-1, the J call TRBJ1-2; 7 bases align to TRBD1. The source is a human patient who received a combined kidney and bone marrow transplant. Some T cells may trace back to the graft donor. The starting material was CD8+ T cells from blood (PBMCs), obtained 6 months after the transplant. The CDR3 DNA is TGCGCCAGCAGCCCCAGCCAGACAGGGAACTATGGCTACACCTTC. It encodes CASSPSQTGNYGYTF.